One T cell receptor beta chain is described in this entry. The study ran its PCR with 60 Vbeta and 13 Jbeta primers. Clones were read by immunoSEQ multiplex PCR, and TCRdb kept only the in-frame ones, dropping some. The sample has roughly 130,000 clones, roughly 80% seen once. The data stem from a study of cytomegalovirus exposure and HLA in healthy donors. V was pared by 5 bases and J by 6 bases, with 5 bases of the junction left unmatched. The CDR3 is 13 amino acids. The germline V gene encodes CDR1 LNHDA and CDR2 SQIVND (reference sequence). The sequenced sample consisted of PBMCs. This clonotype was obtained from a man younger than 30 in good health and CMV-seronegative. J is TRBJ1-2 and V is TRBV19; 8 nucleotides agree with TRBD1. The DNA of the CDR3 is TGTGCCAGTAGTCTGACAGGGGTGGATGGCTACACCTTC. Translating it yields CASSLTGVDGYTF.